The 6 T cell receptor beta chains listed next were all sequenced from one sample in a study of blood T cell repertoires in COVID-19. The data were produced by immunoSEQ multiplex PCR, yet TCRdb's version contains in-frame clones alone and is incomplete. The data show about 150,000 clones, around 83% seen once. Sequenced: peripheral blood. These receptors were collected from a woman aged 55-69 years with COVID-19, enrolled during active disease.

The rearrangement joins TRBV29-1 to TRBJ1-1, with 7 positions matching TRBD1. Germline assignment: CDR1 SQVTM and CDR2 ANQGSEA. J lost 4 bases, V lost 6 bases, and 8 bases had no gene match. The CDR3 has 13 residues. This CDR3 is CSVTYDRATEAFF. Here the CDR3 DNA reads TGCAGCGTAACTTACGACAGGGCCACTGAAGCTTTCTTT.

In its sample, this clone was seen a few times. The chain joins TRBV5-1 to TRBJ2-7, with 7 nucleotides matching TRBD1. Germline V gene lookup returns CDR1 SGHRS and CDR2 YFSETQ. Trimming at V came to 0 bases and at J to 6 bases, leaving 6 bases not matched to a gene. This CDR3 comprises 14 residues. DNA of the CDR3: TGCGCCAGCAGCTTGGATAGGGGGCTTCGCGAGCAGTACGTC. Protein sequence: CASSLDRGLREQYV.

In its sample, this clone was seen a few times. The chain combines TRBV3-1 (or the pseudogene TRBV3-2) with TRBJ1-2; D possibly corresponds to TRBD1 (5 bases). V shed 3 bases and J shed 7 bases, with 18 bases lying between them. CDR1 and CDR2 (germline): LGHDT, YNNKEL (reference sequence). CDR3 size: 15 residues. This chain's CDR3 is CASSHPTQGIGGYTF. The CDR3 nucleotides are TGTGCCAGCAGCCACCCGACCCAGGGTATAGGTGGCTACACCTTC.

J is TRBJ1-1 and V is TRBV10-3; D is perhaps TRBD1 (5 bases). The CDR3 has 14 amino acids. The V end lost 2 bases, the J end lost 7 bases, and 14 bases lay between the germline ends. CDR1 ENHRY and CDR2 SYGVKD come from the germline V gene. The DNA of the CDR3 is TGTGCCATCAGTGAGCGGGGGAGGGTTGATGAAGCTTTCTTT. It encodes CAISERGRVDEAFF.

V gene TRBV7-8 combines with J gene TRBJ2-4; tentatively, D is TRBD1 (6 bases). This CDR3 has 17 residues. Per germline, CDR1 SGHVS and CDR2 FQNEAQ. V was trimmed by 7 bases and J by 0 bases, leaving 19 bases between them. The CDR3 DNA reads TGTGCCAGCACCCATAACAGCGACAGGCTAGCCAAAAACATTCAGTACTTC. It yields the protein CASTHNSDRLAKNIQYF.

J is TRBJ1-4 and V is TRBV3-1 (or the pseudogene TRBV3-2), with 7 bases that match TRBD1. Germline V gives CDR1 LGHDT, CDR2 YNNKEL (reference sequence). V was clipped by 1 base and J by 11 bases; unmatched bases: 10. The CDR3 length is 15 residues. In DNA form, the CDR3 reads TGTGCCAGCAGCCAAGGGGGACAGAGGATGAGGAAACTGTTTTTT. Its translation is CASSQGGQRMRKLFF.